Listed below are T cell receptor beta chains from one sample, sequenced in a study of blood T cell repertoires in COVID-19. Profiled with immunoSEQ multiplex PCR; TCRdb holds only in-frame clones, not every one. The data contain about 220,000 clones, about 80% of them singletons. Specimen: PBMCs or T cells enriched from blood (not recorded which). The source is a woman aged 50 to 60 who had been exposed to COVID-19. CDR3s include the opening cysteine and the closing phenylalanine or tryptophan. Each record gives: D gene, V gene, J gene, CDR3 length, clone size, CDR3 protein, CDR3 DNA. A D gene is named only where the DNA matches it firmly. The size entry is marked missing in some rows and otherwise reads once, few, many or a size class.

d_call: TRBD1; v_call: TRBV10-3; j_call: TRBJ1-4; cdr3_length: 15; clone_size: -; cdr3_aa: CAISKTGVGGEKLFF; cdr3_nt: TGTGCCATCAGTAAAACAGGGGTGGGTGGTGAAAAACTGTTTTTT
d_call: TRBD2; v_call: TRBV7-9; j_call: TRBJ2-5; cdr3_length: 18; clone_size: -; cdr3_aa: CASSLGWTSGGATETQYF; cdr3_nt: TGTGCCAGCAGCTTAGGATGGACTAGCGGGGGGGCCACAGAGACCCAGTACTTC
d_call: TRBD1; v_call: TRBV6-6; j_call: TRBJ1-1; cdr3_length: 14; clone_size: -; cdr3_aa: CASSKGQGGSEAFF; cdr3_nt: TGTGCCAGCAGTAAGGGACAGGGGGGATCTGAAGCTTTCTTT
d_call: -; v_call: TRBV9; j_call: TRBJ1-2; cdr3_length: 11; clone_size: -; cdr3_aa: CASSSGDGYTF; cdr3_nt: TGTGCCAGCAGCTCCGGGGATGGCTACACCTTC
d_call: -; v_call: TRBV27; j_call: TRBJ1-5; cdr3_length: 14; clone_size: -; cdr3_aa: CASSPGFSNQPQHF; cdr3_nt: TGTGCCAGCAGTCCAGGGTTTAGCAATCAGCCCCAGCATTTT
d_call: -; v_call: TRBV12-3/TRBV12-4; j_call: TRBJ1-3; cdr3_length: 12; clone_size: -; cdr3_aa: CASSFWQDTIYF; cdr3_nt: TGTGCCAGCAGTTTTTGGCAGGACACCATATATTTT
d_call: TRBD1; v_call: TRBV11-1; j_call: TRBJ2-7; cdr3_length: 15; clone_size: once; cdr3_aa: CASSRPGQDSYEQYF; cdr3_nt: TGTGCCAGCAGCCGTCCGGGACAGGACTCCTACGAGCAGTACTTC
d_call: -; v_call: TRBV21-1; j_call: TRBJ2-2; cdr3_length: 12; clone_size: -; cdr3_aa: CASTSGTGELFF; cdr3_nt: TGTGCCAGCACCTCGGGCACCGGGGAGCTGTTTTTT
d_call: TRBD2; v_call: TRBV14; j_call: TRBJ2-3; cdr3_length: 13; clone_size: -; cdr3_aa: CASSQLGRGAQYF; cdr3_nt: TGTGCCAGCAGCCAACTGGGGCGGGGGGCGCAGTATTTT
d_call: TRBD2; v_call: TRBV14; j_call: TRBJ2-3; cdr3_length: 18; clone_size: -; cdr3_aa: CASSQPLLAGGSTDTQYF; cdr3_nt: TGTGCCAGCAGCCAACCCTTACTAGCGGGGGGCTCGACGGATACGCAGTATTTT
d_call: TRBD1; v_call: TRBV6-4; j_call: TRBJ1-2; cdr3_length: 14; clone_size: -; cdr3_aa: CASSPTGSSYGYTF; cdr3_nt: TGTGCCAGCAGTCCGACAGGGTCGAGCTATGGCTACACCTTC
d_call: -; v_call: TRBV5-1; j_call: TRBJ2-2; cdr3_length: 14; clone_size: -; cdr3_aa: CASSSSGFTGELFF; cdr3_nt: TGCGCCAGCAGCTCTTCGGGATTCACCGGGGAGCTGTTTTTT
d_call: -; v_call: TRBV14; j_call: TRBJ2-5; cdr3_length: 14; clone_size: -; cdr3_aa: CASSKGLGFETQYF; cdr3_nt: TGTGCCAGCAGCAAGGGGCTAGGGTTTGAGACCCAGTACTTC
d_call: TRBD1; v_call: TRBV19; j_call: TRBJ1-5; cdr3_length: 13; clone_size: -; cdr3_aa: CASSARGNQPQHF; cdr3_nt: TGTGCCAGTAGTGCCAGGGGGAATCAGCCCCAGCATTTT
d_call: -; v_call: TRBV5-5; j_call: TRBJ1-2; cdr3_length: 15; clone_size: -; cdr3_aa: CASSLDLTGYNGYTF; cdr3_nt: TGTGCCAGCAGCTTGGACCTTACGGGGTATAATGGCTACACCTTC